This entry lists 11 T cell receptor beta chains sequenced from one sample in a study of CD8+ T cells in alopecia areata. Treatment here: oral pan-JAK inhibitor, 5-10 mg twice daily. As the sequencing template, cDNA was produced by extracting RNA and reverse transcribing it. Only in-frame clones appear in the TCRdb table, and some are missing; sequencing was by immunoSEQ multiplex PCR. Of some 190,000 clones detected, 40% to 55% appear once; the ten largest clones hold about 9.4%. The source was CD8+ T cells sorted from blood, collected around week 54, from a patient treated with tofacitinib. Receptors were obtained from a human donor with alopecia areata.

The rearrangement joins TRBV9 to TRBJ1-2; D might be TRBD1 (6 bases). Germline CDR1 reads SGDLS; CDR2 reads YYNGEE. V lost 4 bases to trimming and J lost 2 bases, with 15 bases between them. This CDR3 has 15 amino acids. The CDR3 here is CASSPPGQRNYGYTF. For the CDR3, the DNA is TGTGCCAGCAGCCCACCGGGACAACGAAACTATGGCTACACCTTC.

This clone was counted between two and nine times. The V call is TRBV11-2, the J call TRBJ2-7; D is undetermined. The CDR3 has 14 amino acids. The ends were cut back, 3 bases at V and 2 bases at J, with 11 bases in the middle. The germline gives CDR1 SGHAT, CDR2 FQNNGV. The DNA of the CDR3 is TGTGCCAGCAGCTTGTCTGGGCCTACCTACGAGCAGTACTTC. Its protein product is CASSLSGPTYEQYF.

This clone was counted ten times or more. V gene TRBV4-2 combines with J gene TRBJ2-3; no clear D. Trimming removed 1 base from V and 2 bases from J, with 16 bases in between. This CDR3 has 17 residues. Germline V gene sequence: CDR1 LGHNA, CDR2 YNFKEQ. The CDR3 DNA is TGTGCCAGCAGCCAAGGGGGTGATGGGGAACCCACAGATACGCAGTATTTT. Protein: CASSQGGDGEPTDTQYF.

This clone occurred a few times. The chain couples TRBV25-1 to TRBJ1-6, with a weak D call TRBD1 (5 bases). The CDR3 sequence is 14 residues long. Trimming shortened V by 1 base and J by 8 bases, and 9 bases separated the two germline ends. Germline loops: CDR1 MGHDK, CDR2 SYGVNS. The CDR3 here is CASSEFGRDSPLHF. The DNA of the CDR3 is TGTGCCAGCAGTGAATTCGGCAGGGATTCACCCCTCCACTTT.

This clone was detected a few times. The chain links TRBV6-6 to TRBJ1-5, with D unresolved. Trimming cost V 0 bases and J 6 bases, with 6 bases left between them. The germline V gene has CDR1 MNHNY and CDR2 SVGAGI (reference sequence). This CDR3 has 13 amino acids. The CDR3 region has the DNA TGTGCCAGCAGTTACTCGGGGAGTCAGCCCCAGCATTTT. Translating it yields CASSYSGSQPQHF.

V gene TRBV10-3 combines with J gene TRBJ2-1; D may be TRBD1 (5 bases). Trimming took off 8 bases at V and 1 base at J, with 12 bases between the two ends. Germline V gene sequence: CDR1 ENHRY, CDR2 SYGVKD. There are 14 residues in the CDR3. CDR3 protein: CAIGLAGSYNEQFF. CDR3 DNA: TGTGCCATCGGTTTAGCAGGGTCCTACAATGAGCAGTTCTTC.

This clone appeared a single time. The chain couples TRBV4-1 to TRBJ2-5; 12 bases are a match to TRBD2. Germline V gene data show CDR1 as MGHRA and CDR2 as YSYEKL. J gave up 5 bases and V 4 bases, and 11 bases lay outside the gene matches. CDR3 size: 17 residues. The DNA for the CDR3 is TGCGCCAGCAGCCCCTCGGCTAGCGGGGGGGCAGAGGAGACCCAGTACTTC. This codes for CASSPSASGGAEETQYF.

The table lists this clone with a few counts. The chain uses TRBV25-1 and TRBJ1-2; D remains unclear. CDR3 size: 14 residues. Trimming removed 0 bases from V and 4 bases from J, with 9 bases in between. Germline V gives CDR1 MGHDK, CDR2 SYGVNS. The CDR3 nucleotides are TGTGCCAGCAGTGAATATGACGGCGCCTATGGCTACACCTTC. It is translated as CASSEYDGAYGYTF.

The rearrangement links TRBV30 to TRBJ1-3; D gene ambiguous. The germline CDR1 and CDR2 sequences are GTSNPN and SVGIG (reference sequence). CDR3 length: 12 residues. V was cut by 2 bases and J by 0 bases, with 2 bases left in between. CDR3 residues: CAWSSSGNTIYF. Here the CDR3 DNA reads TGTGCCTGGAGTTCCTCTGGAAACACCATATATTTT.

This clone was observed a handful of times. The chain has TRBV7-9 and TRBJ2-7; 8 nucleotides match TRBD1. The ends lost 5 bases at V and 3 bases at J; junction bases unmatched: 12. This CDR3 spans 16 amino acids. Germline V CDR1 and CDR2: SEHNR, FQNEAQ (reference sequence). CDR3 in DNA: TGTGCCAGCAGCCTACCCTTTGACAGGGGTGACTACGAGCAGTACTTC. As protein: CASSLPFDRGDYEQYF.

The chain couples TRBV19 to TRBJ2-4; D ambiguous. V lost 3 bases, J lost 7 bases, and 4 bases lay in between. Germline V CDR1 and CDR2: LNHDA, SQIVND (reference sequence). This CDR3 contains 11 residues. The CDR3 here is CASSMGNIQYF. CDR3 nucleotide sequence: TGTGCCAGTAGTATGGGGAACATTCAGTACTTC. Supplemented by reference TRBV19 and TRBJ2-4, the full variable domain reads DGGITQSPKYLFRKEGQNVTLSCEQNLNHDAMYWYRQDPGQGLRLIYYSQIVNDFQKGDIAEGYSVSREKKESFPLTVTSAQKNPTAFYLCASSMGNIQYFGAGTRLSVL.